One and the same sample provided the 5 T cell receptor beta chains below, sequenced in a study of CXCR3-negative and CXCR3-positive naive CD8 T cells. Findings and caveats of the study: A higher hydrophobicity marked the TRB CDR3s of CXCR3-positive naive cells versus CXCR3-negative naive cells.

No antigen has been assigned to these receptors. With UMI labels, 5' RACE was used to prepare the TRB cDNA libraries. TCRdb re-called the 5' RACE reads, yielding one record per CDR3 amino acid sequence without DNA. Listed are some 150,000 distinct CDR3 sequences; 0.45% to 0.6% falls within the top ten. The sample was naive CXCR3+ CD8+ T cells from blood. Documented subset: CD45RO-CCR7+CD27+CD95- naive CD8+ T cells expressing CXCR3 (TNR3+). These receptors originate from a human donor in good health. Some clones in this sample may be carry-over from other donors' samples.

V gene TRBV6-2 or TRBV6-3 combines with J gene TRBJ2-3; as DNA is missing, the TRBD1 call by TCRdb cannot be tested. The germline CDR1 and CDR2 sequences are MNHEY and SVGEGT. This CDR3 spans 14 amino acids. The CDR3 loop is CASTGGASTDTQYF.

The chain is built from TRBV29-1 and TRBJ2-5; absent DNA, TCRdb's TRBD1 call cannot be checked. The CDR3 runs to 19 residues. Germline lookup yields CDR1 SQVTM and CDR2 ANQGSEA. The CDR3 sequence is CSALLGQGSLEGYQETQYF.

J is TRBJ2-7 and V is TRBV4-3. CDR3 size: 14 residues. The germline gives CDR1 LGHNA, CDR2 YSLEER. The CDR3 region is CASSQVAGSYEQYF.

V is TRBV4-1 and J is TRBJ2-7; checking the TCRdb D call of TRBD1 is not possible without DNA. The CDR3 is made up of 15 amino acids. Per the germline V gene, CDR1 is MGHRA and CDR2 is YSYEKL. The CDR3 here is CASSQAGQGVYEQYF.

CDR3 region: CASSLGGLTEAFF. This chain uses TRBV7-8 with TRBJ1-1. CDR3 size: 13 residues. CDR1 is SGHVS and CDR2 is FQNEAQ in the germline V gene.